This is a list of T cell receptor beta chains from one sample in a study of blood T cell repertoires in COVID-19. Sequenced by immunoSEQ multiplex PCR; TCRdb stores in-frame clones only, minus some. Among around 240,000 clones, approximately 86% were seen once, and the ten largest hold 3%. The source material was peripheral blood. Source of these receptors: a woman aged 30 to 39 who had recovered from COVID-19. The CDR3 runs from the conserved cysteine through the conserved F or W. The order of the fields is J gene, clone size, V gene, D gene, CDR3 DNA, CDR3 protein. D genes are given only for firm matches. Size values are once, few and many counts, or a class for expanded clones, and some rows have none.

>TRBJ1-3|-|TRBV5-1|TRBD1
TGCGCCAGCAGCGGATTTACGACAGGGTCTGGAAACACCATATATTTT
CASSGFTTGSGNTIYF
>TRBJ2-2|-|TRBV2|TRBD1
TGTGCCAGCAGGAGGGGGACAGGGACAGCCGGGGAGCTGTTTTTT
CASRRGTGTAGELFF
>TRBJ1-6|-|TRBV3-1/TRBV3-2|TRBD1
TGTGCCAGCAGCCATCAACAGGGGATAGGATCACCCCTCCACTTT
CASSHQQGIGSPLHF
>TRBJ2-5|once|TRBV5-4|-
TGTGCCAGCAGCTTGGTTGGAGGCATAGTAGAGACCCAGTACTTC
CASSLVGGIVETQYF
>TRBJ2-5|-|TRBV5-6|TRBD2
TGTGCCAGCAGCTTGGGCCCAACGGGGGGGATGGAGACCCAGTACTTC
CASSLGPTGGMETQYF
>TRBJ1-4|-|TRBV15|TRBD1
TGTGCCACCAGCGGGGGGACAGGCGGTGCAACTAATGAAAAACTGTTTTTT
CATSGGTGGATNEKLFF
>TRBJ2-1|-|TRBV5-4|TRBD1
TGTGCCAGCAGTCAACAGGGGTTGAAGGGAAATGAGCAGTTCTTC
CASSQQGLKGNEQFF
>TRBJ2-4|-|TRBV5-8|-
TGTGCCAGCAGCTCCCGGGACTCCCACTTC
CASSSRDSHF
>TRBJ1-6|-|TRBV5-6|TRBD1
TGTGCCAGCAGCTTGCGGACAGGGAATAATAATTCACCCCTCCACTTT
CASSLRTGNNNSPLHF
>TRBJ1-2|-|TRBV7-2|TRBD1
TGTGCCAGCAGCTCCAGGGGCTCCGGGACAGGGGGCCTGTTGAGGGGCTACACCTTC
CASSSRGSGTGGLLRGYTF
>TRBJ2-5|-|TRBV19|-
TGTGCCAGTAGTAAGCGGGACAGGAAAGAGACCCAGTACTTC
CASSKRDRKETQYF
>TRBJ2-5|-|TRBV12-3/TRBV12-4|-
TGTGCCAGCAGTTTGTTCTCAGAGACCCAGTACTTC
CASSLFSETQYF
>TRBJ1-4|-|TRBV4-3|TRBD1
TGCGCCAGCAGCCAAGACAGGGGGCTTGCAACTAATGAAAAACTGTTTTTT
CASSQDRGLATNEKLFF
>TRBJ2-6|-|TRBV7-3|-
TGTGCCAGCAGCAAGACAGAGTACTCTGGGGCCAACGTCCTGACTTTC
CASSKTEYSGANVLTF
>TRBJ2-5|-|TRBV18|TRBD1
TGTGCCAGCTCACCGCTCGACAGGGGTGCTGGGGGGGAGACCCAGTACTTC
CASSPLDRGAGGETQYF
>TRBJ2-5|-|TRBV29-1|TRBD1
TGCAGCGTCACGGGACAGGGAGAGACCCAGTACTTC
CSVTGQGETQYF
>TRBJ2-7|-|TRBV5-1|-
TGCGCCAGCAGCTTGGTGAACGGACAGTACGAGCAGTACTTC
CASSLVNGQYEQYF
>TRBJ2-1|-|TRBV4-1|TRBD2
TGCGCCAGCAGCCTCCCCCCTCCCGGGACTAGCGGGGTCAGCGAGCAGTTCTTC
CASSLPPPGTSGVSEQFF
>TRBJ1-1|-|TRBV25-1|-
TGTGCCAGCAGTGAATCGGGGAAGGGCACTGAAGCTTTCTTT
CASSESGKGTEAFF
>TRBJ2-2|-|TRBV12-5|TRBD2
TGTGCTAGTGGTTTGGCCCGACTAGCGGGGGGGTCCGGGGAGCTGTTTTTT
CASGLARLAGGSGELFF
>TRBJ1-5|-|TRBV2|-
TGTGCCAGCAGACAGGACAGCGGATTAAGCAATCAGCCCCAGCATTTT
CASRQDSGLSNQPQHF
>TRBJ2-7|-|TRBV27|TRBD2
TGTGCCAGCAGTTTTGGGACTAGTGGCTACGAGCAGTACTTC
CASSFGTSGYEQYF
>TRBJ2-2|-|TRBV12-5|TRBD2
TGTGCTAGTGGATATAGCGGGGGAAACACCGGGGAGCTGTTTTTT
CASGYSGGNTGELFF
>TRBJ1-4|-|TRBV7-6|-
TGTGCCAGCAGCTTAGCGCCGGAAGGGGCAACTAATGAAAAACTGTTTTTT
CASSLAPEGATNEKLFF
>TRBJ2-3|once|TRBV24-1|-
TGTGCCACCAGTTCCGGGACAATTTTAAATTCAGATACGCAGTATTTT
CATSSGTILNSDTQYF
>TRBJ2-1|-|TRBV19|TRBD2
TGTGCCAGTAGTCCCACCGGACTAGCTAACAATGAGCAGTTCTTC
CASSPTGLANNEQFF
>TRBJ2-7|-|TRBV19|-
TGTGCCAGTAGTATAGTGGGGGGAATCCACGAGCAGTACTTC
CASSIVGGIHEQYF
>TRBJ2-2|-|TRBV7-6|TRBD2
TGTGCCAGCAGCTTACTAGCGGGGGGGCCAGGTACCGGGGAGCTGTTTTTT
CASSLLAGGPGTGELFF
>TRBJ2-1|-|TRBV19|TRBD1
TGTGCCAGTAGTCCACAGGGGGGTACCACAGGTGAGCAGTTCTTC
CASSPQGGTTGEQFF
>TRBJ2-7|once|TRBV5-1|TRBD1
TGCGCCAGCAGCTGGGGACAGGGGCCTTCCTACGAGCAGTACTTC
CASSWGQGPSYEQYF
>TRBJ2-2|-|TRBV10-3|-
TGTGCCATCAGTGAGTTAGGGGGGGCGAACACCGGGGAGCTGTTTTTT
CAISELGGANTGELFF
>TRBJ2-3|once|TRBV5-1|TRBD1
TGCGCCAGCAGAGAGACAGGGGCCAGCACAGATACGCAGTATTTT
CASRETGASTDTQYF
>TRBJ2-7|-|TRBV6-2/TRBV6-3|-
TGTGCCAGCAGTTACGGCGGGGCAGTCCACGAGCAGTACTTC
CASSYGGAVHEQYF
>TRBJ2-1|-|TRBV5-1|TRBD2
TGCGCCAGCAGCAACCTAGCGGGGGCCTACAATGAGCAGTTCTTC
CASSNLAGAYNEQFF
>TRBJ2-1|-|TRBV5-1|TRBD2
TGCGCCAGCAGCCCACATACTAGCGCCGGACGGGGGGAGCAGTTCTTC
CASSPHTSAGRGEQFF
>TRBJ2-7|-|TRBV11-2|-
TGTGCCAGCAGCTTAGTCCCATGGGACTCCCCCTACGAGCAGTACTTC
CASSLVPWDSPYEQYF
>TRBJ2-5|-|TRBV4-2|TRBD2
TGTGCCAGCAGCCAAGAAGCTTGGGCGGGGGGCGGAGAGACCCAGTACTTC
CASSQEAWAGGGETQYF
>TRBJ2-6|few|TRBV6-5|-
TGTGCCAGCGCAGGGCTGAGCTCTGGGGCCAACGTCCTGACTTTC
CASAGLSSGANVLTF
>TRBJ1-6|-|TRBV25-1|TRBD1
TGTGCCAGCAGTGATACAGGGGGCCCTCTTAATTCACCCCTCCACTTT
CASSDTGGPLNSPLHF
>TRBJ2-1|-|TRBV5-1|TRBD1
TGCGCCAGCAGTAACAGGGGGGCCGGTGAGCAGTTCTTC
CASSNRGAGEQFF
>TRBJ1-1|-|TRBV5-6|-
TGTGCCAGCAGCTCCAGGGACTTGAGGAACACTGAAGCTTTCTTT
CASSSRDLRNTEAFF
>TRBJ1-5|-|TRBV6-8|TRBD1
TGTGCCAGCAGTATGGGACAGGGGCGCAATCAGCCCCAGCATTTT
CASSMGQGRNQPQHF
>TRBJ1-1|-|TRBV4-3|-
TGCGCCAGCAGCGGGGTTGGCGGGGCTACTGGGGCTTTCTTT
CASSGVGGATGAFF
>TRBJ1-3|-|TRBV5-1|TRBD1
TGCGCCAGCAGCAACCGACAGGGGCCTACTTCGGGCTCTGGAAACACCATATATTTT
CASSNRQGPTSGSGNTIYF
>TRBJ2-7|-|TRBV7-2|TRBD1
TGTGCCAGCAGCTTAGTTGGGACAGGGCCCTACGAGCAGTACTTC
CASSLVGTGPYEQYF
>TRBJ2-1|-|TRBV7-3|TRBD1
TGTGCCAGCAGCTTATCTTCGGGACAGGGTCATGAGCAGTTCTTC
CASSLSSGQGHEQFF
>TRBJ2-5|-|TRBV27|TRBD2
TGTGCCAGCAGTCAATCTAGCGGGGGGGCGAAGACCCAGTACTTC
CASSQSSGGAKTQYF
>TRBJ1-6|-|TRBV11-2|-
TGTGCCAGCAGCCCGATCAGGGGATATAATTCACCCCTCCACTTT
CASSPIRGYNSPLHF
>TRBJ1-2|-|TRBV2|TRBD1
TGTGCCAGCAGGGGAACAGGGGTCGATGGCTACACCTTC
CASRGTGVDGYTF
>TRBJ1-2|-|TRBV6-1|-
TGTGCCAGCAGTGAAAGGGCAGGGTCCTATGGCTACACCTTC
CASSERAGSYGYTF
>TRBJ1-1|-|TRBV19|-
TGTGCCAGTACGGGATACACTGAAGCTTTCTTT
CASTGYTEAFF
>TRBJ1-1|-|TRBV4-1|TRBD1
TGCGCCAGCAGCCAAGTTGGACAGGGAGCTGAAGCTTTCTTT
CASSQVGQGAEAFF